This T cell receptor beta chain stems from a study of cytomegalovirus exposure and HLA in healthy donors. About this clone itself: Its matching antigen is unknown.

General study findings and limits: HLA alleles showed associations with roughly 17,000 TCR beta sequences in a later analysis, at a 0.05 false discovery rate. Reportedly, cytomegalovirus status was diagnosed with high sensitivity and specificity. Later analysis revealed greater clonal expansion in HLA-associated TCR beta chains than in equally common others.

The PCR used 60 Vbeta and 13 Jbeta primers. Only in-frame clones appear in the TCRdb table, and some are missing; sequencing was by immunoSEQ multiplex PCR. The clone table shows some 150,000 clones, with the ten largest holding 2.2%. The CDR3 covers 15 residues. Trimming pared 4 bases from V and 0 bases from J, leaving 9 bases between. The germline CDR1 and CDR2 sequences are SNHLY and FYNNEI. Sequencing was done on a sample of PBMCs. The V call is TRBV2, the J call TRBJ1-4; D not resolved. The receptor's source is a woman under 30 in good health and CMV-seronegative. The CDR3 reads CASSGQATTNEKLFF. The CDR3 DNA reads TGTGCCAGCAGTGGTCAGGCCACAACTAATGAAAAACTGTTTTTT.